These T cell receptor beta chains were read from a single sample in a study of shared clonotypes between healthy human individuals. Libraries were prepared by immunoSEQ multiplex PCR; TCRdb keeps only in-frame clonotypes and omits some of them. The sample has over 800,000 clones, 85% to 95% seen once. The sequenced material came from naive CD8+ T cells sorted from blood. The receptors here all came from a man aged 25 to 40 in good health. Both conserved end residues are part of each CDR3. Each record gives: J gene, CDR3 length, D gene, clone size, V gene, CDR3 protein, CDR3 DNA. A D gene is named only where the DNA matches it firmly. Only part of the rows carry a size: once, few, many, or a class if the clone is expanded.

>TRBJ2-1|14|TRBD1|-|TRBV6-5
CASSYVLDRGRQFF
TGTGCCAGCAGTTACGTTTTGGACAGGGGAAGGCAGTTCTTC
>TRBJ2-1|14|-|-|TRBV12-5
CASGLSGIPNEQFF
TGTGCTAGTGGTCTATCCGGGATACCAAATGAGCAGTTCTTC
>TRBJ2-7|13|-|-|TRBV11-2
CASSSTPGYEQYF
TGTGCCAGCAGTTCGACCCCAGGATACGAGCAGTACTTC
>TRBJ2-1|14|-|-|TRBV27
CASRVGVGVNEQFF
TGTGCCAGCAGGGTGGGCGTGGGGGTCAATGAGCAGTTCTTC
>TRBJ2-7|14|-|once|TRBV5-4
CASSLAGNPYEQYF
TGTGCCAGCAGCTTGGCCGGGAACCCCTACGAGCAGTACTTC
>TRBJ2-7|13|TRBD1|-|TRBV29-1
CSVERGDRDEQYF
TGCAGCGTTGAACGAGGGGACAGGGACGAGCAGTACTTC
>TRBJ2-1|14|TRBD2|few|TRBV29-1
CSGLAGALYNEQFF
TGCAGCGGCTTAGCGGGAGCCCTCTACAATGAGCAGTTCTTC
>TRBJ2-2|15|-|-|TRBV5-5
CASSLDGPDTGELFF
TGTGCCAGCAGCTTGGACGGCCCGGACACCGGGGAGCTGTTTTTT
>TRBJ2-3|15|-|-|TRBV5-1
CASSLLGHSTDTQYF
TGCGCCAGCAGCTTGTTGGGACACAGCACAGATACGCAGTATTTT
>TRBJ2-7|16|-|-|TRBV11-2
CASSLARGHSSYEQYF
TGTGCCAGCAGCTTAGCACGGGGGCATAGCTCCTACGAGCAGTACTTC
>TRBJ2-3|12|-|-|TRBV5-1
CASSFGEDTQYF
TGCGCCAGCAGCTTCGGGGAGGATACGCAGTATTTT
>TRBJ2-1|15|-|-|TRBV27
CASSVDTSSYNEQFF
TGTGCCAGCAGTGTTGACACAAGCTCCTACAATGAGCAGTTCTTC
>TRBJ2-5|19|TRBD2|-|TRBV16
CAKHPGCRGLAGVEETQYF
TGTGCCAAACACCCGGGATGTAGGGGACTAGCGGGAGTGGAGGAGACCCAGTACTTC
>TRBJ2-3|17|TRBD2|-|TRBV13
CASSMSPGLAGTDTQYF
TGTGCCAGCAGCATGAGTCCGGGACTAGCGGGCACAGATACGCAGTATTTT
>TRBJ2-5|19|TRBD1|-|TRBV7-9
CASSLIHEFGQGISETQYF
TGTGCCAGCAGCTTAATCCATGAATTCGGACAGGGGATATCAGAGACCCAGTACTTC
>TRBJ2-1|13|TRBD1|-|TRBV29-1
CSVGGTGYNEQFF
TGCAGCGTGGGAGGGACAGGGTACAATGAGCAGTTCTTC
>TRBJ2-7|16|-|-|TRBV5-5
CASSNPEREVLGEQYF
TGTGCCAGCAGTAACCCGGAGAGGGAGGTGTTGGGCGAGCAGTACTTC
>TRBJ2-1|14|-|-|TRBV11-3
CASSPREDDNEQFF
TGTGCCAGCAGCCCTAGGGAGGATGACAATGAGCAGTTCTTC
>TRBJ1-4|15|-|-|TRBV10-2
CASSETTGLNEKLFF
TGCGCCAGCAGTGAGACCACAGGGCTTAATGAAAAACTGTTTTTT
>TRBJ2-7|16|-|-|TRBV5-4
CAITSRGQPTLYEQYF
TGTGCCATCACGAGTCGAGGACAGCCTACACTCTACGAGCAGTACTTC
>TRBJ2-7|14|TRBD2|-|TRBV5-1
CASSLTSGRGEQYF
TGCGCCAGCAGCTTGACTAGCGGGAGGGGTGAGCAGTACTTC
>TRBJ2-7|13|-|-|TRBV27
CASSFQDSYEQYF
TGTGCCAGCAGTTTCCAGGACTCCTACGAGCAGTACTTC
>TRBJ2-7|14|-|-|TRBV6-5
CASQLGGKYYGQYF
TGTGCCAGCCAACTGGGGGGAAAGTACTACGGGCAGTACTTC
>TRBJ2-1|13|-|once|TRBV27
CASSRPYYNEQFF
TGTGCCAGCAGTCGACCATACTACAATGAGCAGTTCTTC
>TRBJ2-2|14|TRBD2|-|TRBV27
CASTTSGNTGELFF
TGTGCCAGCACCACTAGCGGAAACACCGGGGAGCTGTTTTTT
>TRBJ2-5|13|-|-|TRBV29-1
CSVDGGAGETQYF
TGCAGCGTTGACGGGGGCGCGGGAGAGACCCAGTACTTC
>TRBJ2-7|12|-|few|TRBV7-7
CASSLAGGEQYF
TGTGCTAGCAGCTTGGCGGGTGGCGAGCAGTACTTC
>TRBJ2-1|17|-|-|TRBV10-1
CASSRPSLPGVHNEQFF
TGCGCCAGCTCCCGCCCCAGTCTGCCGGGAGTTCACAATGAGCAGTTCTTC
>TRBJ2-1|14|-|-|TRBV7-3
CASSLLASDPWQFF
TGTGCCAGCAGCTTATTAGCTAGCGATCCCTGGCAGTTCTTC
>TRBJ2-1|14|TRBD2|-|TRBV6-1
CASRRLAGDNEQFF
TGTGCCAGCAGACGACTAGCGGGGGACAATGAGCAGTTCTTC
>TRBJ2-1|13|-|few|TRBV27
CASSLGGGAEQFF
TGTGCCAGCAGTTTGGGGGGTGGCGCCGAGCAGTTCTTC
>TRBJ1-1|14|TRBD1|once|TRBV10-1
CASSVDRAGLGAFF
TGCGCCAGCAGTGTAGACAGGGCGGGTCTCGGAGCTTTCTTT
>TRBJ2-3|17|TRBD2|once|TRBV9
CASSVSPLAGGWDTQYF
TGTGCCAGCAGCGTATCCCCCCTAGCGGGAGGTTGGGATACGCAGTATTTT
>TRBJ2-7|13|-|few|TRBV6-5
CASSYSLGMEQYF
TGTGCCAGCAGTTACTCTCTGGGAATGGAGCAGTACTTC
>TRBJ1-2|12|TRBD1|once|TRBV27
CASRGQTYGYTF
TGTGCCAGCCGGGGACAGACCTATGGCTACACCTTC
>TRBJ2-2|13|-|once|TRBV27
CASSAFSTGELFF
TGTGCCAGCTCGGCCTTCTCCACCGGGGAGCTGTTTTTT
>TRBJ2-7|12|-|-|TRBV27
CASIGDHYEQYF
TGTGCCAGCATAGGGGACCACTACGAGCAGTACTTC
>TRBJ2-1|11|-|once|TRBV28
CASSNSNEQFF
TGTGCCAGCAGTAATTCGAATGAGCAGTTCTTC
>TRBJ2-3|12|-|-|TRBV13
CASRYRTDTQYF
TGTGCCAGCAGGTATAGGACAGATACGCAGTATTTT